The 4 T cell receptor beta chains in this list originate from one sample, sequenced in a study of blood T cell repertoires in COVID-19. Using immunoSEQ multiplex PCR, the repertoire was profiled, and TCRdb retains in-frame clones only, with some absent. The sample consists of about 250,000 clones, 65% to 85% of them appearing once. The specimen sequenced was peripheral blood. Receptors originate from a middle-aged woman with active or convalescent COVID-19.

The J gene is TRBJ2-3, the V gene TRBV5-4; D possibly corresponds to TRBD1 (5 bases). The germline V gene encodes CDR1 SGHNT and CDR2 YYREEE (reference sequence). The germline V and J ends were trimmed by 0 bases and 9 bases, with 14 bases remaining between them. The CDR3 has 14 amino acids. The CDR3 DNA follows: TGTGCCAGCAGCTTGGAGGTGGGCCAGGGAACGCAGTATTTT. This encodes CASSLEVGQGTQYF.

The V and J genes are TRBV19 and TRBJ1-1, with 9 bases lining up with TRBD1. From germline, CDR1 is LNHDA and CDR2 SQIVND (reference sequence). There are 13 residues in the CDR3. Trimming removed 4 bases from V and 4 bases from J; junction bases left unmatched: 1. DNA for the CDR3: TGTGCCAGTAGTAAGACAGGGGGCACTGAAGCTTTCTTT. It is translated as CASSKTGGTEAFF.

The chain recombines TRBV5-1 with TRBJ1-6; D remains unclear. This CDR3 contains 15 residues. V was pared by 0 bases and J by 3 bases, with 7 bases between. Germline V gene lookup returns CDR1 SGHRS and CDR2 YFSETQ. CDR3 residues: CASSLDGLYNSPLHF. The CDR3 DNA sequence: TGCGCCAGCAGCTTGGACGGTCTCTATAATTCACCCCTCCACTTT.

For the CDR3, the DNA is TGTGCCAGCAGTGACAGGGGCGCTGGCAATCAGCCCCAGCATTTT. Encoded protein: CASSDRGAGNQPQHF. The chain joins TRBV2 to TRBJ1-5, with D perhaps matching TRBD1 (6 bases). The CDR3 loop spans 15 amino acids. CDR1 and CDR2 from the germline V gene are SNHLY and FYNNEI. V lost 3 bases and J 2 bases, leaving 11 bases between the germline ends.